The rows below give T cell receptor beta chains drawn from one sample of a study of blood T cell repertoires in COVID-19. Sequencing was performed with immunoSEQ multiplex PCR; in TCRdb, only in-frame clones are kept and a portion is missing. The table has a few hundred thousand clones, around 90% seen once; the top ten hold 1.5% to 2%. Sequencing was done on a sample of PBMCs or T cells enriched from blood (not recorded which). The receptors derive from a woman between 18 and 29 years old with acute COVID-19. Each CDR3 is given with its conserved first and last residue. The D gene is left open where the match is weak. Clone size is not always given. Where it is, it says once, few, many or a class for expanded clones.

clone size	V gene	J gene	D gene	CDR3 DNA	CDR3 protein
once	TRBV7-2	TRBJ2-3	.	TGTGCCAGCAGCTTCTCAGATACGCAGTATTTT	CASSFSDTQYF
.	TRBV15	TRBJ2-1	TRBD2	TGTGCCACCAGCCGAACCGGGCTAGCGGGAGGATACAATGAGCAGTTCTTC	CATSRTGLAGGYNEQFF
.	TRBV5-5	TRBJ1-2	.	TGTGCCAGCAGCTTGATAATTCAGGGGAACTATGGCTACACCTTC	CASSLIIQGNYGYTF
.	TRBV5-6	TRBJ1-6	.	TGTGCCAGCAGCTTGGACGGCTCCTATAATTCACCCCTCCACTTT	CASSLDGSYNSPLHF
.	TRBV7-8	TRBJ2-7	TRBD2	TGTGCCAGCAGCCCGGGACTAGCGGGGGTCTACGAGCAGTACTTC	CASSPGLAGVYEQYF
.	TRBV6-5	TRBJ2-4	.	TGTGCCAGCAGCCCCGGAGGCTCGGCCAAAAACATTCAGTACTTC	CASSPGGSAKNIQYF
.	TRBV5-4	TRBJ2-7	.	TGTGCCAGCAGCTTTATTGACAGAAGCTACGAGCAGTACTTC	CASSFIDRSYEQYF
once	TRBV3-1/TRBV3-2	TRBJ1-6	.	TGTGCCAGCAGCCAAGATTGGGCAGCCAATTCACCCCTCCACTTT	CASSQDWAANSPLHF
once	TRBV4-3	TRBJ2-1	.	TGCGCCAGCAGCTCGGGTAGCGGAGTCTACAATGAGCAGTTCTTC	CASSSGSGVYNEQFF
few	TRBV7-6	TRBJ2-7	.	TGTGCCAGCAGCTCAGGGGTTGCATACGAGCAGTACTTC	CASSSGVAYEQYF
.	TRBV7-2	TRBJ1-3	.	TGTGCCAGCAGCTCCCGTTCATTAGGGGGATTGGTCTCTGGAAACACCATATATTTT	CASSSRSLGGLVSGNTIYF
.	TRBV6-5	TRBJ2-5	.	TGTGCCAGCAGTCTAGTAGGGGCCCAAGAGACCCAGTACTTC	CASSLVGAQETQYF
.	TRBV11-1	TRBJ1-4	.	TGTGCCAGCAGCCCAATCAGGTTCCAATTGAATGAAAAACTGTTTTTT	CASSPIRFQLNEKLFF
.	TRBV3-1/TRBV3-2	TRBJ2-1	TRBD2	TGTGCCAGCAGCCAAGATCGTGTGGGAGGGAGCTCCTACAATGAGCAGTTCTTC	CASSQDRVGGSSYNEQFF
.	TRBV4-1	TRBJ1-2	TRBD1	TGCGCCAGCAGCCAAGGTACGAGGGACAGTAGATATGGCTACACCTTC	CASSQGTRDSRYGYTF
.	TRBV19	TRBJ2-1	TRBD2	TGTGCCAGTAGTACAAGCGGGAGTACCTACAATGAGCAGTTCTTC	CASSTSGSTYNEQFF
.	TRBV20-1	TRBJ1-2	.	TGCAGTGCTAGACACAGCTATGGCTACACCTTC	CSARHSYGYTF